This record covers a single T cell receptor (beta chain). The target antigen is unknown. The germline V gene encodes CDR1 MDHEN and CDR2 SYDVKM. Trimming removed 6 bases at V and 4 bases at J, with 3 bases between. This CDR3 has 10 residues. Vbeta (60) and Jbeta (13) primers were used in the PCR. Using immunoSEQ multiplex PCR, the repertoire was profiled, and TCRdb retains in-frame clones only, with some absent. The sample consists of tens of thousands of clones, roughly 78% of them appearing once. The source of the sample is a study of cytomegalovirus exposure and HLA in healthy donors. Across the whole study: One earlier analysis, a look at 200 million or so T cells, found about 110 million unique TCR beta sequences.

General study results and limits: Most sequenced TCRs were rare (though some public TCRs occurred in many donors). In a later analysis, TCR beta V- and J-gene trimming was associated with a missense DCLRE1C variant. Productive status was seen about 87% or about 30% of the time for most TCR beta V segments in an earlier analysis.

The clonotype originates from a male donor in good health and CMV-seropositive. The rearrangement links TRBV28 to TRBJ1-2; D is undetermined. Sequences were obtained from PBMCs. The CDR3 sequence: CASSRYGYTF. Here the CDR3 DNA reads TGTGCCAGCAGCCGCTATGGCTACACCTTC.